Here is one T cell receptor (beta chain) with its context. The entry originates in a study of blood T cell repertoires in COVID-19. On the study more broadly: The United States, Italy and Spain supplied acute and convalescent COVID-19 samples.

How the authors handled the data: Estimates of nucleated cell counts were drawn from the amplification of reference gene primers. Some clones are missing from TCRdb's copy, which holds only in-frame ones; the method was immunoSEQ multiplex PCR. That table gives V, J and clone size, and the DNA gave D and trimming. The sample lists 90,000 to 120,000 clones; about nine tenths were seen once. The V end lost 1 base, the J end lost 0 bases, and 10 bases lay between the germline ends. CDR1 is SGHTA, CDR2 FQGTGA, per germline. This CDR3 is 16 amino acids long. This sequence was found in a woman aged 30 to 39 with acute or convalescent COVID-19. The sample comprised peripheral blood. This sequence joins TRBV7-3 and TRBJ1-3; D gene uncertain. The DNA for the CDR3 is TGTGCCAGCAGCTTAAACGGAGTCAGCTCTGGAAACACCATATATTTT. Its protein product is CASSLNGVSSGNTIYF.